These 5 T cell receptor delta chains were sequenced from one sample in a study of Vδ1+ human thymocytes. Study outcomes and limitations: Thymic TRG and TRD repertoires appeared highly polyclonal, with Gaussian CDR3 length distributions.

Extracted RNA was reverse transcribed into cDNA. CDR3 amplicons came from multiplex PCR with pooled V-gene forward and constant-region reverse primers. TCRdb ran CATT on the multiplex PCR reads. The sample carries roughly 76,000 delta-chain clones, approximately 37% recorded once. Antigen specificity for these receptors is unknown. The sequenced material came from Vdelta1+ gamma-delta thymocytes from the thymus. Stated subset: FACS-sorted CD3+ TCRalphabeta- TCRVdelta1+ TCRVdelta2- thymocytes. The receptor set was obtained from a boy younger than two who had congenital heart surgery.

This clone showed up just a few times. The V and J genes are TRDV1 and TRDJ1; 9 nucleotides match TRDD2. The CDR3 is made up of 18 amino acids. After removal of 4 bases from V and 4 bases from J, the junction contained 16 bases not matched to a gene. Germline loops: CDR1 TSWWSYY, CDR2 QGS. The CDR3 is CALGGRPSYGGTYDKLIF. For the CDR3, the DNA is TGTGCTCTTGGGGGCCGGCCTTCCTACGGGGGGACCTACGATAAACTCATCTTT.

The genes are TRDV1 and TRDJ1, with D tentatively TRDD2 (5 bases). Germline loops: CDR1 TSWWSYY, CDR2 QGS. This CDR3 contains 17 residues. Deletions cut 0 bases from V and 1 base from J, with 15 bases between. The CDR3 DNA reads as TGTGCTCTTGGGGAACTTTGGCGCCTACCCTCCACCGATAAACTCATCTTT. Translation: CALGELWRLPSTDKLIF.

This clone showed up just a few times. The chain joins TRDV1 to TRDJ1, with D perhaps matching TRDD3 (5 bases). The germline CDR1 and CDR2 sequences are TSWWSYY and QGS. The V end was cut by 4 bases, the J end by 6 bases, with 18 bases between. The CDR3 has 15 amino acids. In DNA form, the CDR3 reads TGTGCTCTTGGGGTCCCGCCCGATACTGGCCATAAACTCATCTTT. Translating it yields CALGVPPDTGHKLIF.

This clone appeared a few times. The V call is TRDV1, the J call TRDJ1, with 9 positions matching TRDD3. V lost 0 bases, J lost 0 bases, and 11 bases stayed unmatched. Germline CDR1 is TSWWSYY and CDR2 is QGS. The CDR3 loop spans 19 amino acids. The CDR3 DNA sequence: TGTGCTCTTGGGGAACTCGACTTGTTGGGGGATAGGTACACCGATAAACTCATCTTT. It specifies CALGELDLLGDRYTDKLIF.

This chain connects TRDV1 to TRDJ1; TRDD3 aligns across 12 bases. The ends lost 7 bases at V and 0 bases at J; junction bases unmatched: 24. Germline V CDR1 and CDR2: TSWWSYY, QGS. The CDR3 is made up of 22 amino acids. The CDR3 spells CALAHLPTPYWGIPLYTDKLIF. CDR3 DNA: TGTGCTCTTGCCCATCTTCCTACACCGTACTGGGGGATACCCCTTTACACCGATAAACTCATCTTT.